One and the same sample provided the 18 T cell receptor beta chains below, sequenced in a study of control samples from healthy donors and cancer patients. Profiled with immunoSEQ multiplex PCR; TCRdb holds only in-frame clones, not every one. The sample lists about 410,000 clones; 90% were seen once. The sample comprised PBMCs. These receptors were obtained from a man aged 40-49 years with head and neck cancer.

This clone was seen more than once but under ten times. The rearrangement uses TRBV5-1 and TRBJ2-3; 10 bases match TRBD2. V lost 4 bases and J lost 5; bases outside the gene matches: 10. Germline CDR1 and CDR2: SGHRS and YFSETQ. There are 16 residues in the CDR3. CDR3 residues: CASSPLLSGRGDTQYF. For the CDR3, the DNA is TGCGCCAGCAGCCCCCTCCTGAGCGGGAGGGGAGATACGCAGTATTTT.

The genes are TRBV15 and TRBJ1-6; 7 bases match TRBD1. CDR1 is LNHNV, CDR2 YYDKDF, per germline (reference sequence). J gave up 0 bases and V 4 bases, and 12 bases lay outside the gene matches. The length of the CDR3 is 19 residues. CDR3 DNA: TGTGCCACCAGCACCTTATCCCCGACAGGGAGCTCCTATAATTCACCCCTCCACTTT. Its translation is CATSTLSPTGSSYNSPLHF.

The gene calls are TRBV9 and TRBJ1-2; 10 bases line up with TRBD1. V gave up 3 bases and J gave up 5 bases; unmatched junction bases: 7. The CDR3 sequence is 15 residues long. Germline lookup yields CDR1 SGDLS and CDR2 YYNGEE. The DNA of the CDR3 is TGTGCCAGCAGCGCGGGGACAGGGGAAGGGTATGGCTACACCTTC. This codes for CASSAGTGEGYGYTF.

The J gene is TRBJ2-6, the V gene TRBV11-3; 7 bases fit TRBD2. CDR1 SGHNT and CDR2 YENEEA come from the germline V gene. The CDR3 length is 17 residues. V trimming: 5 bases; J trimming: 2 bases; junction bases outside the gene matches: 9. CDR3 loop: CASSLAGVGAGANVLTF. Written as DNA, the CDR3 is TGTGCCAGCAGCCTCGCGGGGGTGGGAGCTGGGGCCAACGTCCTGACTTTC.

The chain links TRBV12-3 or TRBV12-4 to TRBJ2-3; D ambiguous. Trimming shortened V by 3 bases and J by 6 bases, and 10 bases separated the two germline ends. The CDR3 loop spans 13 amino acids. The CDR3 sequence: CASSFGGYDTQYF. The CDR3 DNA sequence: TGTGCCAGCAGTTTTGGTGGGTACGATACGCAGTATTTT.

This rearrangement joins TRBV28 to TRBJ2-7, with D perhaps matching TRBD1 (6 bases). CDR3 length: 13 residues. The V end lost 4 bases, the J end lost 3 bases, and 10 bases lay between the germline ends. Looked up from germline, CDR1 is MDHEN and CDR2 is SYDVKM. The CDR3 bases are TGTGCCAGCAGTTCCCGGACAGACTACGAGCAGTACTTC. The encoded protein is CASSSRTDYEQYF.

The chain is built from TRBV19 and TRBJ2-7, with 7 bases fitting TRBD1. This CDR3 has 15 amino acids. Germline V gives CDR1 LNHDA, CDR2 SQIVND (reference sequence). Trimming cost V 5 bases and J 5 bases; bases outside gene matches: 12. CDR3 nucleotides: TGTGCCAGTAGTCCCCGACAGGGAAGGGCGGACGAGCAGTACTTC. Translating gives CASSPRQGRADEQYF.

This clone was seen once. The V and J genes are TRBV7-8 and TRBJ2-7, with 10 nucleotides matching TRBD1. CDR3 length equals 18 residues. CDR1 and CDR2 from the germline V gene are SGHVS and FQNEAQ. The J segment lost 2 bases and the V segment lost 3 bases, leaving 13 bases of the junction unmatched. The CDR3 region is CASSLRTGGRLLPYEQYF. For the CDR3, the DNA is TGTGCCAGCAGCTTGAGGACAGGGGGACGTCTTTTACCCTACGAGCAGTACTTC. Together with reference TRBV7-8 and TRBJ2-7, the CDR3 gives the full variable domain: GAGVSQSPRYKVAKRGQDVALRCDPISGHVSLFWYQQALGQGPEFLTYFQNEAQLDKSGLPSDRFFAERPEGSVSTLKIQRTQQEDSAVYLCASSLRTGGRLLPYEQYFGPGTRLTVT.

This clone was counted once. This rearrangement joins TRBV30 to TRBJ2-5; perhaps D is TRBD1 or TRBD2 (5 bases each). Germline values: CDR1 GTSNPN, CDR2 SVGIG (reference sequence). This CDR3 region has 16 residues. Trimming removed 2 bases at V and 2 bases at J, with 18 bases between. The CDR3 DNA follows: TGTGCCTGGAGTCCGGGACGGAGAATGGGACAAGAGACCCAGTACTTC. Translating it yields CAWSPGRRMGQETQYF. Based on the CDR3 plus reference TRBV30 and TRBJ2-5, the full variable domain is SQTIHQWPATLVQPVGSPLSLECTVEGTSNPNLYWYRQAAGRGLQLLFYSVGIGQISSEVPQNLSASRPQDRQFILSSKKLLLSDSGFYLCAWSPGRRMGQETQYFGPGTRLLVL.

A few counts support this clone. The CDR3 nucleotides are TGTGCCAGCAGTTTACCCGGAAACACCATATATTTT. The encoded protein is CASSLPGNTIYF. The rearrangement uses TRBV28 and TRBJ1-3; no clear D gene. CDR1 is MDHEN, CDR2 SYDVKM, per germline. The CDR3 extends over 12 amino acids. The V and J ends lost 2 bases and 4 bases respectively, with 3 bases between them. Using reference TRBV28 and TRBJ1-3 for the parts outside the CDR3, the full variable domain is DVKVTQSSRYLVKRTGEKVFLECVQDMDHENMFWYRQDPGLGLRLIYFSYDVKMKEKGDIPEGYSVSREKKERFSLILESASTNQTSMYLCASSLPGNTIYFGEGSWLTVV.

V usage is TRBV19 and J usage is TRBJ1-2; unclear D gene. The germline CDR1 and CDR2 sequences are LNHDA and SQIVND (reference sequence). There are 14 residues in the CDR3. V dropped 6 bases and J dropped 2 bases, with 13 bases sitting between them. CDR3: CASRWRSFNYGYTF. In nucleotides, the CDR3 is TGTGCCAGTAGGTGGCGGAGCTTCAACTATGGCTACACCTTC.

The gene calls are TRBV6-5 and TRBJ2-1, with D perhaps TRBD2 (6 bases). This CDR3 spans 15 amino acids. The germline V and J ends were trimmed by 6 bases and 6 bases, with 18 bases remaining between them. Germline V gene data show CDR1 as MNHEY and CDR2 as SVGAGI. The CDR3 nucleotides read TGTGCCAGCAGGACGGGACTCACCGCGGGCAATGAGCAGTTCTTC. Translated, it gives CASRTGLTAGNEQFF.

The chain carries TRBV3-1 (or the pseudogene TRBV3-2) and TRBJ2-4; unclear D gene. Germline CDR1 is LGHDT and CDR2 is YNNKEL (reference sequence). This CDR3 spans 14 amino acids. Trimming removed 0 bases at V and 0 bases at J, with 3 bases between. This CDR3 reads CASSQDAAKNIQYF. CDR3 DNA: TGTGCCAGCAGCCAAGATGCAGCCAAAAACATTCAGTACTTC.

This sequence joins TRBV9 and TRBJ2-5; TRBD2 aligns across 11 bases. This CDR3 comprises 15 residues. In germline, CDR1 is SGDLS, CDR2 YYNGEE. V lost 4 bases and J lost 5; bases outside the gene matches: 7. The CDR3 bases are TGTGCCAGCAGCAACCTAGCGGGAGGTTTGGAGACCCAGTACTTC. This translates into CASSNLAGGLETQYF.

The rearrangement joins TRBV29-1 to TRBJ2-7, with D perhaps being TRBD1 or TRBD2 (5 bases each). CDR1 and CDR2 (germline): SQVTM, ANQGSEA. There are 12 residues in the CDR3. With 0 bases removed from V and 7 bases from J, the gap between germline ends came to 10 bases. The CDR3 loop reads CSVEDRGGEQYF. CDR3 DNA sequence: TGCAGCGTTGAAGATCGGGGCGGAGAGCAGTACTTC.

This rearrangement joins TRBV6-5 to TRBJ2-1, with D perhaps matching TRBD1 (6 bases). The CDR3 consists of 14 residues. Germline lookup yields CDR1 MNHEY and CDR2 SVGAGI. The V end lost 4 bases, the J end lost 5 bases, and 12 bases lay between the germline ends. In nucleotides, the CDR3 is TGTGCCAGCAGTTTAGCCAGGGGAAACAATGAGCAGTTCTTC. This gives the protein CASSLARGNNEQFF.

With regard to this clone: The same CDR3 can be traced to other DNA sequences in this sample. The chain employs TRBV5-4 and TRBJ1-1; D not certain. The V end lost 3 bases, the J end lost 1 base, and 10 bases lay between the germline ends. Looked up from germline, CDR1 is SGHNT and CDR2 is YYREEE (reference sequence). The length of the CDR3 is 14 residues. The CDR3, as DNA: TGTGCCAGCAGCTCGCAAGTGGGGAACACTGAAGCTTTCTTT. Protein: CASSSQVGNTEAFF.

V gene TRBV5-1 combines with J gene TRBJ2-3; perhaps TRBD2 as D (5 bases). CDR3 size: 14 residues. Trimming shortened V by 4 bases and J by 4 bases, and 13 bases separated the two germline ends. Germline CDR1 is SGHRS and CDR2 is YFSETQ. CDR3 in amino acids: CASSVGGSADTQYF. In DNA form, the CDR3 reads TGCGCCAGCAGCGTAGGAGGATCGGCAGATACGCAGTATTTT.